The clone carrying this T cell receptor (beta chain) was counted ten times or more. Its antigen is unknown. It was around 10 ml of fresh peripheral blood that supplied the PBMCs. The TCR beta CDR3 regions underwent amplification using RNA transcripts as the source. First-round RT-PCR targeting the TCR CDR3 was performed with the HTBI primer set. TCRdb reanalysed the multiplex PCR reads using MiXCR and keeps one entry per CDR3 protein. The repertoire holds over 400,000 distinct CDR3 sequences, with 14% to 15% as singletons. The data originate from a study of T cells in Graves' hyperthyroidism and ophthalmopathy. Study-wide points: The majority of expanded thyroid clonotypes above 0.001 also appeared in blood.

V shed 0 bases, J shed 2 bases, and the junction held 9 bases outside the gene matches. Per the germline V gene, CDR1 is DFQATT and CDR2 is SNEGSKA (reference sequence). The CDR3 spans 17 residues. This receptor was taken from a man in his late teens or twenties with Graves' ophthalmopathy. The chain links TRBV20-1 to TRBJ2-2, with 7 bases aligning to TRBD2. Source material: blood. CDR3 sequence reads: CSARDRRDYYNTGELFF. For the CDR3, the DNA is TGCAGTGCTAGAGATCGCCGGGACTACTATAACACCGGGGAGCTGTTTTTT.